Below are 23 T cell receptor beta chains sequenced from a single sample in a study of control samples from healthy donors and cancer patients (TCRdb year 2020). The library was generated by the immunoSEQ multiplex PCR assay. The table was pulled from immuneACCESS by TCRdb, which kept in-frame rearrangements only. Such tables lose some clones; where checked, under half of the loss comes from unresolved V genes, and the rest has no known cause. Counted in this sample were some 82,000 clones; 75% to 85% of them appeared once. Around 10% of the sample lies in the top ten. Sequencing input: PBMCs. These receptors all stem from a man aged 55 to 70 with head and neck cancer.

This chain uses TRBV5-1 with TRBJ2-1; 13 bases fit TRBD2. Losses at the gene ends were 4 bases for V and 4 bases for J; bases not matched to a gene: 8. Germline V gene sequence: CDR1 SGHRS, CDR2 YFSETQ. The CDR3 length is 17 residues. Here the CDR3 reads CASSATLLAGGYNEQFF. CDR3 sequence (DNA): TGCGCCAGCAGCGCGACCCTACTAGCGGGGGGGTACAATGAGCAGTTCTTC.

Only one count was recorded for this clone. The chain couples TRBV28 to TRBJ2-2; 9 bases align to TRBD1. Germline V CDR1 and CDR2: MDHEN, SYDVKM. The CDR3 length is 15 residues. The junction had 7 bases not matched to a gene; V was cut back by 6 bases and J by 5 bases. CDR3 loop: CASRTGGAGTGELFF. The CDR3 nucleotides read TGTGCCAGCAGGACAGGGGGTGCAGGTACCGGGGAGCTGTTTTTT.

The V and J genes are TRBV6-1 and TRBJ2-7; D is ambiguous. Germline CDR1 and CDR2: MNHNS and SASEGT. V shed 1 base and J shed 0 bases, with 16 bases lying between them. CDR3 length equals 17 residues. The CDR3 DNA follows: TGTGCCAGCAGTGAAGAGGGAAAGATCTTAAGCTCCTACGAGCAGTACTTC. It specifies CASSEEGKILSSYEQYF.

This clone was seen more than once but under ten times. This chain joins TRBV3-1 (or the pseudogene TRBV3-2) and TRBJ2-1; D gene uncertain. Per germline, CDR1 LGHDT and CDR2 YNNKEL (reference sequence). CDR3 length: 12 residues. V lost 6 bases and J lost 5, with 8 bases in between. CDR3: CASRTYNNEQFF. CDR3 in DNA: TGTGCCAGCAGGACTTATAACAATGAGCAGTTCTTC.

This clone has more than one count but fewer than ten. The V call is TRBV4-1, the J call TRBJ2-4; TRBD2 agrees at 12 bases. The V gene end was trimmed by 1 base and the J gene end by 9 bases; junction bases not matched to a gene: 7. Germline V gene data show CDR1 as MGHRA and CDR2 as YSYEKL. This CDR3 comprises 16 residues. CDR3 in amino acids: CASSQGLAGVIGIQYF. CDR3 DNA sequence: TGCGCCAGCAGCCAAGGACTAGCGGGAGTAATAGGCATTCAGTACTTC.

The chain carries TRBV7-2 and TRBJ2-5; TRBD2 agrees at 15 bases. The CDR3 has 17 amino acids. Trimming cost V 0 bases and J 6 bases; bases outside gene matches: 5. Germline CDR1 reads SGHTA; CDR2 reads FQGNSA. The CDR3 reads CASSLAGTSGRLKTQYF. The DNA of the CDR3 is TGTGCCAGCAGCTTAGCCGGGACTAGCGGGAGGCTGAAGACCCAGTACTTC.

This rearrangement joins TRBV5-1 to TRBJ2-5; no definite D call. V was clipped by 0 bases and J by 1 base, with 4 bases between them. In germline, CDR1 is SGHRS, CDR2 YFSETQ. This CDR3 spans 13 amino acids. This chain's CDR3 is CASSLVGQETQYF. In DNA form, the CDR3 reads TGCGCCAGCAGCTTGGTAGGCCAAGAGACCCAGTACTTC.

This clone was seen a few times. The chain recombines TRBV30 with TRBJ2-1; 9 nucleotides match TRBD2. With V trimmed by 1 base and J by 15 bases, 7 bases remained unmatched. CDR1 is GTSNPN, CDR2 SVGIG, per germline (reference sequence). The CDR3 spans 12 residues. The CDR3 is CAWSDVAGEAFF. For the CDR3, the DNA is TGTGCCTGGAGTGACGTAGCGGGAGAGGCGTTCTTC.

V and J are TRBV29-1 and TRBJ1-1; D ambiguous. The germline CDR1 and CDR2 sequences are SQVTM and ANQGSEA. Trimming stripped 3 bases from V and 0 bases from J, with 11 bases between. This CDR3 has 14 residues. The CDR3: CSVESPGMNTEAFF. CDR3 nucleotide sequence: TGCAGCGTTGAGTCGCCGGGGATGAACACTGAAGCTTTCTTT. The full variable domain, completed using reference TRBV29-1 and TRBJ1-1, is SAVISQKPSRDICQRGTSLTIQCQVDSQVTMMFWYRQQPGQSLTLIATANQGSEATYESGFVIDKFPISRPNLTFSTLTVSNMSPEDSSIYLCSVESPGMNTEAFFGQGTRLTVV.

About this clone itself: The same CDR3 can be traced to other DNA sequences in this sample. The V gene is TRBV27, the J gene TRBJ2-3; D not certain. The CDR3 sequence is 14 residues long. Trimming cost V 0 bases and J 2 bases, with 6 bases left between them. The germline CDR1 and CDR2 sequences are MNHEY and SMNVEV (reference sequence). In nucleotides, the CDR3 is TGTGCCAGCAGTTTATCCTCGCCCACAGATACGCAGTATTTT. Translating it yields CASSLSSPTDTQYF.

The chain carries TRBV4-1 and TRBJ2-7; weak D call: TRBD1 (6 bases). Trimming took 4 bases from V and 4 from J, leaving 14 bases between them. The CDR3 totals 14 residues. CDR1 is MGHRA, CDR2 YSYEKL, per germline. CDR3 sequence reads: CASSPGQQGYEQYF. The CDR3 DNA reads TGCGCCAGCAGCCCCGGACAGCAAGGGTACGAGCAGTACTTC.

The rearrangement uses TRBV5-1 and TRBJ2-2; TRBD2 matches 14 bases. CDR1 is SGHRS, CDR2 YFSETQ, per germline. The V segment lost 4 bases and the J segment 7 bases; nucleotides outside the gene matches: 12. The CDR3 is made up of 18 amino acids. The chain's CDR3 is CASSMGLAGALTGGELFF. DNA of the CDR3: TGCGCCAGCAGCATGGGACTAGCGGGAGCCCTGACGGGCGGGGAGCTGTTTTTT.

The gene calls are TRBV7-2 and TRBJ2-6; 8 nucleotides match TRBD1. The CDR3 extends over 15 amino acids. CDR1 is SGHTA and CDR2 is FQGNSA in the germline V gene. J gave up 2 bases and V 5 bases, and 2 bases lay outside the gene matches. CDR3 nucleotide sequence: TGTGCCAGCAGCCTGACAGGGGCTGGGGCCAACGTCCTGACTTTC. Encoded protein: CASSLTGAGANVLTF.

The chain couples TRBV28 to TRBJ1-5; D not resolved. Trimming stripped 4 bases from V and 3 bases from J, with 10 bases between. The germline V gene has CDR1 MDHEN and CDR2 SYDVKM. CDR3 length equals 14 residues. CDR3 in DNA: TGTGCCAGCAGTTGGGGTCCGAACAATCAGCCCCAGCATTTT. Translation: CASSWGPNNQPQHF.

For the CDR3, the DNA is TGTGCCAGCAGCTTTCAAAGGCGAACTGAAGCTTTCTTT. This codes for CASSFQRRTEAFF. The chain couples TRBV6-5 to TRBJ1-1, with D unclear. Trimming stripped 6 bases from V and 5 bases from J, with 13 bases between. Per the germline V gene, CDR1 is MNHEY and CDR2 is SVGAGI. The CDR3 is 13 residues long.

The chain combines TRBV5-8 with TRBJ2-2; D remains ambiguous. The CDR3 covers 15 residues. Trimming cost V 1 base and J 5 bases, with 12 bases left between them. Germline CDR1 SGHTS, CDR2 YDEGEE. CDR3 in DNA: TGTGCCAGCAGCTTGATGATGCGTCTTACCGGGGAGCTGTTTTTT. This translates into CASSLMMRLTGELFF.

The chain links TRBV19 to TRBJ1-1, with 10 bases that match TRBD1. This CDR3 is built from 17 residues. CDR1 is LNHDA, CDR2 SQIVND, per germline (reference sequence). The junction had 12 bases not matched to a gene; V was cut back by 8 bases and J by 0 bases. In nucleotides, the CDR3 is TGTGCCAGTGAGTTGGGCTGGACAGGGGGGCTGAACACTGAAGCTTTCTTT. Translated, it gives CASELGWTGGLNTEAFF.

The chain couples TRBV4-1 to TRBJ1-5; D perhaps matches TRBD1 (5 bases). V was pared by 0 bases and J by 5 bases, with 20 bases between. This CDR3 is built from 18 residues. The germline V gene encodes CDR1 MGHRA and CDR2 YSYEKL. CDR3 in amino acids: CASSQDLEGERKDQPQHF. The CDR3 DNA sequence: TGCGCCAGCAGCCAAGATCTGGAAGGGGAAAGGAAGGATCAGCCCCAGCATTTT.

The chain recombines TRBV7-9 with TRBJ1-2; 10 positions agree with TRBD1. CDR3 length equals 16 residues. Germline V lookup: CDR1 SEHNR, CDR2 FQNEAQ (reference sequence). Trimming cost V 5 bases and J 5 bases; bases outside gene matches: 11. The CDR3 DNA is TGTGCCAGCAGCCTCAGGACAGGGGGTATTGATTATGGCTACACCTTC. It specifies CASSLRTGGIDYGYTF.

This clone came up a few times. The chain combines TRBV6-6 with TRBJ2-7, with D tentatively TRBD1 (7 bases). Germline V gives CDR1 MNHNY, CDR2 SVGAGI (reference sequence). The V end lost 6 bases, the J end lost 2 bases, and 17 bases lay between the germline ends. This CDR3 comprises 15 residues. The CDR3: CASRLGAGQPYEQYF. Here the CDR3 DNA reads TGTGCCAGCAGGTTAGGGGCGGGACAGCCCTACGAGCAGTACTTC.

The chain employs TRBV5-1 and TRBJ1-3; TRBD1 is a possible D gene (5 bases). Per the germline V gene, CDR1 is SGHRS and CDR2 is YFSETQ. The CDR3 is 15 amino acids. The V gene lost 0 bases and the J gene lost 4 bases, with 11 bases spanning the gap. The CDR3 region is CASSLGGLYGNTIYF. Written as DNA, the CDR3 is TGCGCCAGCAGCTTGGGGGGACTATACGGAAACACCATATATTTT.

The rearrangement joins TRBV20-1 to TRBJ2-3, with 10 bases lining up with TRBD2. Germline CDR1 reads DFQATT; CDR2 reads SNEGSKA (reference sequence). V shed 3 bases, J shed 9 bases, and the junction held 9 bases outside the gene matches. The CDR3 is made up of 14 amino acids. CDR3 in amino acids: CSASKREGVETQYF. The CDR3 DNA follows: TGCAGTGCTAGTAAGCGGGAGGGAGTCGAAACGCAGTATTTT.

This chain uses TRBV6-4 with TRBJ2-7; 8 bases line up with TRBD1. V lost 3 bases and J lost 2; bases outside the gene matches: 6. This CDR3 spans 15 amino acids. The germline V gene has CDR1 MRHNA and CDR2 SNTAGT. In DNA form, the CDR3 reads TGTGCCAGCAGTGAAGGACAGGGCAATCCCTACGAGCAGTACTTC. Its translation is CASSEGQGNPYEQYF.